This note documents a single T cell receptor (beta chain) sequence. Random hexamers served to reverse transcribe about 0.5 to 1 ug RNA. An immunoSEQ multiplex PCR amplified TCR beta CDR3 over 54 Vbeta and 13 Jbeta. TCRdb ran MiXCR on the immunoSEQ multiplex PCR reads and lists one entry per CDR3 protein. The sample lists around 140,000 distinct CDR3 sequences, around 85% occurring once. The germline CDR1 and CDR2 sequences are ENHRY and SYGVKD. The CDR3 length is 13 residues. The ends were cut back, 0 bases at V and 2 bases at J, with 4 bases in the middle. These data are taken from a study of CD8 T cells in Susac syndrome. Treatment-naive patients with stable or active relapsing-remitting disease served as multiple sclerosis controls.

The gene calls are TRBV10-3 and TRBJ2-5; D uncertain. The TCR was taken from a human donor with multiple sclerosis. The sequenced material came from CD8+ T cells from PBMCs. The CDR3 loop is CAISESTQETQYF. CDR3 nucleotides: TGTGCCATCAGTGAGTCCACGCAAGAGACCCAGTACTTC.